This T cell receptor (beta chain) was sequenced for a study of T cell responses to AZD1222 COVID-19 vaccine. A note on this clone: Its antigen is currently unknown.

The data were produced by immunoSEQ multiplex PCR, yet TCRdb's version contains in-frame clones alone and is incomplete. The repertoire holds 75,000 to 95,000 clones, about nine tenths seen once, with approximately 11% in the top ten. General observations from the study: The CD4 TCRs associated with vaccination extended across spike and predominated at 160-218 and 743-854. Repertoire sampling happened only post peak T cell response. Baseline serostatus was positive in only six AZD1222 recipients. Clonal diversity may have been underestimated, and the donors were mostly white British, with more females than males.

Germline loops: CDR1 MDHEN, CDR2 SYDVKM. Trimming pared 5 bases from V and 7 bases from J, leaving 18 bases between. This CDR3 has 15 amino acids. The TCR originated in an adult who received the MenACWY meningococcal vaccine as a control. J is TRBJ1-5 and V is TRBV28; tentatively, D is TRBD1 (6 bases). The sequences come from peripheral blood, collected 28 days after the second dose of the MenACWY control vaccine. The CDR3 coding sequence is TGTGCCAGCAGTCTGACCCACAGGGTTGGGCAGCCCCAGCATTTT. Amino acid sequence: CASSLTHRVGQPQHF. The whole variable domain, filled in from reference TRBV28 and TRBJ1-5, reads DVKVTQSSRYLVKRTGEKVFLECVQDMDHENMFWYRQDPGLGLRLIYFSYDVKMKEKGDIPEGYSVSREKKERFSLILESASTNQTSMYLCASSLTHRVGQPQHFGDGTRLSIL.